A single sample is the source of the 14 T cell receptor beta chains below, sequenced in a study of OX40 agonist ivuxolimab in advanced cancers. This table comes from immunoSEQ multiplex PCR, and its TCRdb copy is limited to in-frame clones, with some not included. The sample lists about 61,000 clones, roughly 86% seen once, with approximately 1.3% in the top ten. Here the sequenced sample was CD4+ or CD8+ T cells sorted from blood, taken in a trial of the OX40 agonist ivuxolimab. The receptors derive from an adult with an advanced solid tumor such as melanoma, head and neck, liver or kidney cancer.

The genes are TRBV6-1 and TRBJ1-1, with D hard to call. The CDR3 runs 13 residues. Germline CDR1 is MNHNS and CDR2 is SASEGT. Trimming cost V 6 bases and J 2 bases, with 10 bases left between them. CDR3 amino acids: CASSRLGNTEAFF. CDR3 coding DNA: TGTGCCAGCAGCCGACTCGGAAACACTGAAGCTTTCTTT.

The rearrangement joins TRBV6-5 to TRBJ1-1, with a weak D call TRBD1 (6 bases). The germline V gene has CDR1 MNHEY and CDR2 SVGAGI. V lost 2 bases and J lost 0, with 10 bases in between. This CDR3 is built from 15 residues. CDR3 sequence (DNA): TGTGCCAGCAGTTACAAGAGACAGGTGAACACTGAAGCTTTCTTT. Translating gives CASSYKRQVNTEAFF.

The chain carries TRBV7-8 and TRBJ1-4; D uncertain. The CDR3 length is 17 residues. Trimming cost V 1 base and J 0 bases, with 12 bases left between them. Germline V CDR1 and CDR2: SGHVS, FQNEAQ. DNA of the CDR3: TGTGCCAGCAGCTTAGTCAGGAGGAGAGCAACTAATGAAAAACTGTTTTTT. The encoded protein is CASSLVRRRATNEKLFF.

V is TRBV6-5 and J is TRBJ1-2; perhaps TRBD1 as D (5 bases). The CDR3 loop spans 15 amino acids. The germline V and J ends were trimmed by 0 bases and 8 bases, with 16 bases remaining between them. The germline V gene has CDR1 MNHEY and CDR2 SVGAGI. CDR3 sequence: CASSYSTGGTIGYTF. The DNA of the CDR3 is TGTGCCAGCAGTTACTCGACGGGGGGGACTATAGGCTACACCTTC.

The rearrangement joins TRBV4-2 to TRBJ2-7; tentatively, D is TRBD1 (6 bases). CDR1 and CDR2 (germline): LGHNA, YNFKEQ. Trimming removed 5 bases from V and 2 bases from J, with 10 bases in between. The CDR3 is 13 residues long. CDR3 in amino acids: CASSTDRAYEQYF. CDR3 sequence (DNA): TGTGCCAGCAGCACGGACAGAGCCTACGAGCAGTACTTC.

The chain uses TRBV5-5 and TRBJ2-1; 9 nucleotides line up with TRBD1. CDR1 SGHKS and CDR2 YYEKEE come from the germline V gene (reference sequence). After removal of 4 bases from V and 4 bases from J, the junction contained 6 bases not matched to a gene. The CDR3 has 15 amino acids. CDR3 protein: CASSPGTGLYNEQFF. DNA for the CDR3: TGTGCCAGCAGCCCCGGGACAGGGCTTTACAATGAGCAGTTCTTC. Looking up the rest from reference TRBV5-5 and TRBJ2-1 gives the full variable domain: DAGVTQSPTHLIKTRGQQVTLRCSPISGHKSVSWYQQVLGQGPQFIFQYYEKEERGRGNFPDRFSARQFPNYSSELNVNALLLGDSALYLCASSPGTGLYNEQFFGPGTRLTVL.

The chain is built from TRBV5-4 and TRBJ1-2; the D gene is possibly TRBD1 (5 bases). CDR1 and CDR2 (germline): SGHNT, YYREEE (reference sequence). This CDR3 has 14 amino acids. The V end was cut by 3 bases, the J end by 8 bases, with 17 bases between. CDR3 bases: TGTGCCAGCAGCTCAGGGACGGGGCCGTTCGGCTACACCTTC. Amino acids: CASSSGTGPFGYTF.

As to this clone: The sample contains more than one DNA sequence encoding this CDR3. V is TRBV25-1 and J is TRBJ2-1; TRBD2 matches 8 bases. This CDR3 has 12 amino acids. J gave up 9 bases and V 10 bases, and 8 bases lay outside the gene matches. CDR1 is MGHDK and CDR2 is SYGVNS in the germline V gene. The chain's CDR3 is CATGGVLGEQFF. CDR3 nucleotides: TGTGCCACCGGGGGGGTCCTCGGTGAGCAGTTCTTC.

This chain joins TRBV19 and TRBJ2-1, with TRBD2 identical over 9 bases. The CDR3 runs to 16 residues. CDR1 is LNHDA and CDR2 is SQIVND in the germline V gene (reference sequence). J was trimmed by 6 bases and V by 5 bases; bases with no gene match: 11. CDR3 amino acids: CASSSRGTSFGNEQFF. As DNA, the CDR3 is TGTGCCAGTAGTTCCCGTGGGACTAGCTTCGGCAATGAGCAGTTCTTC.

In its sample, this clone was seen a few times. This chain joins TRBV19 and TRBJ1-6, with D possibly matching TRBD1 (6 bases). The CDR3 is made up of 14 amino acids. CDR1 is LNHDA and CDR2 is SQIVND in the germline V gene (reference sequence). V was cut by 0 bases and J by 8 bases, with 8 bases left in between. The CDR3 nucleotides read TGTGCCAGTAGTATAGATGAGGGGGATTCACCCCTCCACTTT. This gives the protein CASSIDEGDSPLHF.

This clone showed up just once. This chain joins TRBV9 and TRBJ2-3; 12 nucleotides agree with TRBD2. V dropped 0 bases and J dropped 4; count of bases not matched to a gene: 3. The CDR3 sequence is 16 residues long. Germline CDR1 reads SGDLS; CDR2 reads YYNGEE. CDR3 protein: CASSVGLAGGPDTQYF. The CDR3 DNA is TGTGCCAGCAGCGTAGGCCTAGCGGGGGGGCCAGATACGCAGTATTTT.

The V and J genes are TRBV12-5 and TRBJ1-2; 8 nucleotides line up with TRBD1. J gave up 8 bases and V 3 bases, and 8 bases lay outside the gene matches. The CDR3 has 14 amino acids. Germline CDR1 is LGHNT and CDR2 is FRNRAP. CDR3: CASGLSGQGKGYTF. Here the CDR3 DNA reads TGTGCTAGTGGTTTATCCGGACAGGGTAAAGGCTACACCTTC.

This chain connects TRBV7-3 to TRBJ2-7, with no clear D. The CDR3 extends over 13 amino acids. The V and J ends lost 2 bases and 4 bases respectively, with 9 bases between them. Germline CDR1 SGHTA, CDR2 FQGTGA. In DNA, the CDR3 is TGTGCCAGCAGCTTAGGAATAGGATACGAGCAGTACTTC. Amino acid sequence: CASSLGIGYEQYF.

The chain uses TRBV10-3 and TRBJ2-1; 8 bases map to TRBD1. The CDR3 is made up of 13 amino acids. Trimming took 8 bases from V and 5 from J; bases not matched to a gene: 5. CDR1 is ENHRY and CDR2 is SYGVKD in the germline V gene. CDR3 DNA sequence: TGTGCCATCGGAAAGGGACAGGACAATGAGCAGTTCTTC. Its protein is CAIGKGQDNEQFF.